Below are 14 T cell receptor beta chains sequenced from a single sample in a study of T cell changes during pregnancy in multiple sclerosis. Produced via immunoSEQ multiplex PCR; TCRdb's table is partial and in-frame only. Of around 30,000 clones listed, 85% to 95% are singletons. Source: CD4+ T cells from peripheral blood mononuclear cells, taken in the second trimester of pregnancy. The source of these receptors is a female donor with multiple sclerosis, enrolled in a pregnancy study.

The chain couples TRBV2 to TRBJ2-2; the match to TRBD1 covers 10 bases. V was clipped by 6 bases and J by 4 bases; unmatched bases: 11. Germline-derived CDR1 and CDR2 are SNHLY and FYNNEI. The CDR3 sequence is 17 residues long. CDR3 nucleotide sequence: TGTGCCAGCAGGGCCGGGACAGGGGCGGCGGTCACCGGGGAGCTGTTTTTT. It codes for CASRAGTGAAVTGELFF.

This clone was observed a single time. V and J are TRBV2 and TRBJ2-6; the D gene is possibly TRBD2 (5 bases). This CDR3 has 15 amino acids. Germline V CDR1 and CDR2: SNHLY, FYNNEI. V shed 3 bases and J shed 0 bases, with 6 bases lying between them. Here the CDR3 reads CASSDRGSGANVLTF. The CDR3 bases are TGTGCCAGCAGTGATCGGGGCTCTGGGGCCAACGTCCTGACTTTC.

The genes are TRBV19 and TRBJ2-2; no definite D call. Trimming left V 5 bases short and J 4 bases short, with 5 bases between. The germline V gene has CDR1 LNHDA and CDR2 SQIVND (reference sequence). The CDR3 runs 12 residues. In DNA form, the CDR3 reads TGTGCCAGTAGTCTCCTCACCGGGGAGCTGTTTTTT. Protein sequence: CASSLLTGELFF. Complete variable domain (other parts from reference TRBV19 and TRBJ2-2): DGGITQSPKYLFRKEGQNVTLSCEQNLNHDAMYWYRQDPGQGLRLIYYSQIVNDFQKGDIAEGYSVSREKKESFPLTVTSAQKNPTAFYLCASSLLTGELFFGEGSRLTVL.

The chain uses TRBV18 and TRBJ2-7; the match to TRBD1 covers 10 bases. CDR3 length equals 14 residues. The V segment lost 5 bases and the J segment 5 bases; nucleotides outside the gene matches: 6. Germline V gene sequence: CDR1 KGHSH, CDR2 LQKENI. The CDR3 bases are TGTGCCAGCTCAGCGGGACAGGGGTTAAACGAGCAGTACTTC. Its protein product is CASSAGQGLNEQYF.

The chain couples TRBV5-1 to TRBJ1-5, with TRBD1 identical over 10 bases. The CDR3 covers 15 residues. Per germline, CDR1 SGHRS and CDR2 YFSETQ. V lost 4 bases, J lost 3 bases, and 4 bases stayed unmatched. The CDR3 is CASSAGTGVNQPQHF. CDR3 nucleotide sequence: TGCGCCAGCAGCGCCGGGACAGGGGTCAATCAGCCCCAGCATTTT.

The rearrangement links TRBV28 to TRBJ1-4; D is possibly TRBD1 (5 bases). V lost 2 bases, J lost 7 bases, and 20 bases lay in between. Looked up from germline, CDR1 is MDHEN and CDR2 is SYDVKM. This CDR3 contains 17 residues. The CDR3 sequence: CASSLEGRGGIGEKLFF. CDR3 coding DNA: TGTGCCAGCAGTTTAGAGGGCCGCGGGGGGATCGGTGAAAAACTGTTTTTT.

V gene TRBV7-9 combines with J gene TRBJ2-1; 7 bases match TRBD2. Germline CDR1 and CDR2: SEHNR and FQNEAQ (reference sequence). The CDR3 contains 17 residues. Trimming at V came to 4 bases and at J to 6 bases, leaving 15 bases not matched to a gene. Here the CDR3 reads CASSSGGWEGQPNEQFF. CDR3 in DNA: TGTGCCAGCAGCTCCGGGGGATGGGAGGGCCAGCCCAATGAGCAGTTCTTC.

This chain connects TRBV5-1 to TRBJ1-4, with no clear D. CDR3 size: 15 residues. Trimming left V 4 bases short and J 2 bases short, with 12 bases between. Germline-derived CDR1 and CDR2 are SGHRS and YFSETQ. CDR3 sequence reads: CASSSSPATNEKLFF. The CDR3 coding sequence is TGCGCCAGCAGCAGTAGCCCAGCCACTAATGAAAAACTGTTTTTT.

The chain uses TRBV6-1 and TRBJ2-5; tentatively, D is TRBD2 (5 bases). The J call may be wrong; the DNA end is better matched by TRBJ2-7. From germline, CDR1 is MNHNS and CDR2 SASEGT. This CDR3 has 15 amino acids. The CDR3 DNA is TGTGCCAGCAGTGAAGACTTCCGGGGTTCCTACGAGCAGTACTTC. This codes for CASSEDFRGSYEQYF.

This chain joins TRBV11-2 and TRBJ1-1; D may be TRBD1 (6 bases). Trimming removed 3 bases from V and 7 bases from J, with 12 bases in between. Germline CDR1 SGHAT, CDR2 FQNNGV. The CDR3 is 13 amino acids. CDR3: CASSLGGGGEAFF. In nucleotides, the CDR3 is TGTGCCAGCAGCTTGGGGGGAGGGGGTGAAGCTTTCTTT.

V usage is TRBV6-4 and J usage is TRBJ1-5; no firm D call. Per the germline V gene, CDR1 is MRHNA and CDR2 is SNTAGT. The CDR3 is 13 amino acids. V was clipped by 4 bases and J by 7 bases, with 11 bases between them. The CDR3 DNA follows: TGTGCCAGCAGTGCGTGGAGCGGCCAGCCCCAGCATTTT. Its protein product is CASSAWSGQPQHF.

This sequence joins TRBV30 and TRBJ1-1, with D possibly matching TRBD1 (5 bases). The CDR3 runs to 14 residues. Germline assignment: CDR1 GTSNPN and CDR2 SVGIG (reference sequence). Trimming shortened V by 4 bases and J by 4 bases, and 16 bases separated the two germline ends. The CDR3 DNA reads TGTGCCTGGATGGAGGGGAAGGTGGTCACTGAAGCTTTCTTT. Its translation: CAWMEGKVVTEAFF.

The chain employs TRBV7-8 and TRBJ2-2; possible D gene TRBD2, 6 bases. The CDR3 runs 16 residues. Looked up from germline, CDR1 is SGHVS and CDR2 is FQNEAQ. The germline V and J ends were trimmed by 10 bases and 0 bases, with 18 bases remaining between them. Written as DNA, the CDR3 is TGTGCCATCCCCCCCCGGGGGTTCGCGAACACCGGGGAGCTGTTTTTT. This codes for CAIPPRGFANTGELFF.

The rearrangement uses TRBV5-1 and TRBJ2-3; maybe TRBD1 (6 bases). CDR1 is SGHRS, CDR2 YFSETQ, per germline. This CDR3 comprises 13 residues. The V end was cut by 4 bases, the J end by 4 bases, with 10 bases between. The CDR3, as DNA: TGCGCCAGCAGCACAACAGGGCCAGATACGCAGTATTTT. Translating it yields CASSTTGPDTQYF. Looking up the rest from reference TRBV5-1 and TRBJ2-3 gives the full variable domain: KAGVTQTPRYLIKTRGQQVTLSCSPISGHRSVSWYQQTPGQGLQFLFEYFSETQRNKGNFPGRFSGRQFSNSRSEMNVSTLELGDSALYLCASSTTGPDTQYFGPGTRLTVL.